A single sample is the source of the 7 T cell receptor beta chains below, sequenced in a study of blood T cell repertoires in COVID-19. Sequencing used immunoSEQ multiplex PCR; TCRdb keeps in-frame clones, though not all of them. The sample has some 300,000 clones, around 91% seen once. Sequencing used peripheral blood. The receptors shown here come from a woman in her forties with COVID-19, enrolled during active disease.

The chain joins TRBV28 to TRBJ1-5, with D possibly TRBD1 on 5 matching bases. The V end was cut by 4 bases, the J end by 3 bases, with 13 bases between. Germline CDR1 reads MDHEN; CDR2 reads SYDVKM. This CDR3 has 15 residues. The CDR3 region is CASSSRQRTNQPQHF. Written as DNA, the CDR3 is TGTGCCAGCAGTTCCCGACAGAGGACCAATCAGCCCCAGCATTTT.

The chain has TRBV28 and TRBJ1-1, with D possibly being TRBD1 (5 bases). V was cut by 7 bases and J by 0 bases, with 12 bases left in between. Germline lookup yields CDR1 MDHEN and CDR2 SYDVKM. The CDR3 has 14 residues. CDR3 coding DNA: TGTGCCAGCATCCTGGACACTATGAACACTGAAGCTTTCTTT. Translated, it gives CASILDTMNTEAFF.

The genes are TRBV5-1 and TRBJ2-3, with D tentatively TRBD2 (6 bases). Germline CDR1 is SGHRS and CDR2 is YFSETQ. This CDR3 comprises 16 residues. The germline V and J ends were trimmed by 3 bases and 0 bases, with 14 bases remaining between them. The CDR3 reads CASSSRGTASTDTQYF. CDR3 coding DNA: TGCGCCAGCAGCTCCCGGGGGACTGCTAGCACAGATACGCAGTATTTT.

This rearrangement joins TRBV5-1 to TRBJ1-2; D might be TRBD1 (5 bases). V shed 4 bases and J shed 3 bases, with 19 bases lying between them. CDR1 is SGHRS, CDR2 YFSETQ, per germline. The CDR3 spans 16 residues. The CDR3 loop is CASSPRRGSGDYGYTF. The CDR3 DNA is TGCGCCAGCAGCCCCCGGCGGGGCTCGGGGGACTATGGCTACACCTTC. Full variable domain (remainder filled in from reference TRBV5-1 and TRBJ1-2): KAGVTQTPRYLIKTRGQQVTLSCSPISGHRSVSWYQQTPGQGLQFLFEYFSETQRNKGNFPGRFSGRQFSNSRSEMNVSTLELGDSALYLCASSPRRGSGDYGYTFGSGTRLTVV.

This clone came up once. The chain employs TRBV4-1 and TRBJ2-1, with 9 bases lining up with TRBD2. The CDR3 covers 17 residues. The V gene's germline CDR1 is MGHRA and CDR2 YSYEKL. The J segment lost 3 bases and the V segment lost 0 bases, leaving 6 bases of the junction unmatched. The CDR3 DNA is TGCGCCAGCAGCCAAGACCTGGAGACTAGCGGCTACAATGAGCAGTTCTTC. Translating gives CASSQDLETSGYNEQFF.

This rearrangement joins TRBV5-4 to TRBJ1-4; TRBD1 is a possible D gene (5 bases). V shed 0 bases and J shed 2 bases, with 11 bases lying between them. The CDR3 consists of 16 residues. The germline gives CDR1 SGHNT, CDR2 YYREEE (reference sequence). This chain's CDR3 is CASSLGGGTTNEKLFF. The CDR3 nucleotides read TGTGCCAGCAGCTTGGGGGGCGGGACGACTAATGAAAAACTGTTTTTT.

CDR3 sequence: CASSQAELGFTDTQYF. CDR3 bases: TGCGCCAGCAGCCAAGCGGAACTAGGATTCACAGATACGCAGTATTTT. The V and J genes are TRBV4-3 and TRBJ2-3, with D tentatively TRBD2 (5 bases). Germline assignment: CDR1 LGHNA and CDR2 YSLEER. The CDR3 runs 16 residues. V was shortened by 1 base and J by 2 bases, with 13 bases between the two germline ends.